Presented here are 26 T cell receptor beta chains from one specimen sequenced in a study of T cell changes during pregnancy in multiple sclerosis. This table comes from immunoSEQ multiplex PCR, and its TCRdb copy is limited to in-frame clones, with some not included. Among fewer than 75,000 clones listed, 75% to 95% were seen once. Sample: peripheral blood, taken in the first trimester of pregnancy. The receptors come from a female donor with multiple sclerosis, enrolled in a pregnancy study.

V is TRBV6-5 and J is TRBJ2-6; TRBD2 aligns across 7 bases. Germline loops: CDR1 MNHEY, CDR2 SVGAGI. The V gene end was trimmed by 2 bases and the J gene end by 0 bases; junction bases not matched to a gene: 1. CDR3 length equals 16 residues. The CDR3 DNA is TGTGCCAGCAGTTACGGGGGGGTCTCTGGGGCCAACGTCCTGACTTTC. It yields the protein CASSYGGVSGANVLTF.

CDR3 coding DNA: TGTGCCAGCAGAAGGGGGATAGGCACAGATACGCAGTATTTT. It codes for CASRRGIGTDTQYF. This rearrangement joins TRBV6-5 to TRBJ2-3; D possibly corresponds to TRBD1 (6 bases). CDR3 size: 14 residues. Trimming took off 6 bases at V and 1 base at J, with 11 bases between the two ends. CDR1 and CDR2 from the germline V gene are MNHEY and SVGAGI.

This clone has a single count. The rearrangement uses TRBV7-9 and TRBJ2-7, with D maybe TRBD1 (5 bases). Trimming removed 5 bases from V and 6 bases from J, with 17 bases in between. The CDR3 covers 14 residues. Looked up from germline, CDR1 is SEHNR and CDR2 is FQNEAQ (reference sequence). CDR3 loop: CASSPPGRASEQYF. CDR3 DNA: TGTGCCAGCAGCCCCCCGGGCAGGGCTAGCGAGCAGTACTTC.

The chain employs TRBV28 and TRBJ2-1, with D possibly TRBD2 on 5 matching bases. Looked up from germline, CDR1 is MDHEN and CDR2 is SYDVKM. Deletions cut 3 bases from V and 6 bases from J, with 15 bases between. The CDR3 totals 15 residues. CDR3 sequence (DNA): TGTGCCAGCAGTTTCTCCGGAGGTGGAGGCAATGAGCAGTTCTTC. It yields the protein CASSFSGGGGNEQFF.

DNA of the CDR3: TGTGCCAGCTCACCTCGGGACACCTACGAGCAGTACTTC. Amino acid sequence: CASSPRDTYEQYF. This rearrangement joins TRBV18 to TRBJ2-7; tentative D call: TRBD1 (6 bases). V lost 3 bases to trimming and J lost 2 bases, with 8 bases between them. CDR1 is KGHSH and CDR2 is LQKENI in the germline V gene. CDR3 size: 13 residues.

The chain recombines TRBV5-1 with TRBJ1-1, with D possibly being TRBD1 (5 bases). The CDR3 runs 15 residues. Trimming left V 0 bases short and J 1 base short, with 10 bases between. Germline CDR1 and CDR2: SGHRS and YFSETQ. The CDR3 DNA follows: TGCGCCAGCAGCTTGGAGGACATTCGGAACACTGAAGCTTTCTTT. This sequence encodes CASSLEDIRNTEAFF.

In its sample, this clone was seen once. This rearrangement joins TRBV27 to TRBJ1-5; no firm D call. V was cut by 0 bases and J by 7 bases, with 10 bases left in between. Germline lookup yields CDR1 MNHEY and CDR2 SMNVEV (reference sequence). The CDR3 spans 14 residues. Here the CDR3 reads CASSLSRREQPQHF. The CDR3 DNA reads TGTGCCAGCAGTTTATCGAGGCGGGAGCAGCCCCAGCATTTT.

V usage is TRBV4-2 and J usage is TRBJ2-5, with TRBD2 matching 8 bases. Germline assignment: CDR1 LGHNA and CDR2 YNFKEQ. The CDR3 runs 17 residues. V dropped 1 base and J dropped 2; count of bases not matched to a gene: 9. CDR3 bases: TGTGCCAGCAGCCAAGGAGTACGGGGGGGCGAGCAAGAGACCCAGTACTTC. Translating it yields CASSQGVRGGEQETQYF.

J is TRBJ2-3 and V is TRBV5-6; 13 bases map to TRBD2. The ends lost 5 bases at V and 4 bases at J; junction bases unmatched: 7. This CDR3 has 16 residues. Germline V lookup: CDR1 SGHDT, CDR2 YYEEEE. The CDR3 protein is CASSYRLAGGPDTQYF. In DNA, the CDR3 is TGTGCCAGCAGTTATCGACTAGCGGGGGGTCCAGATACGCAGTATTTT. Combining the CDR3 with reference TRBV5-6 and TRBJ2-3 gives the whole variable domain DAGVTQSPTHLIKTRGQQVTLRCSPKSGHDTVSWYQQALGQGPQFIFQYYEEEERQRGNFPDRFSGHQFPNYSSELNVNALLLGDSALYLCASSYRLAGGPDTQYFGPGTRLTVL.

The chain employs TRBV7-2 and TRBJ2-5; TRBD2 might be the D (5 bases). In germline, CDR1 is SGHTA, CDR2 FQGNSA. With 3 bases removed from V and 5 bases from J, the gap between germline ends came to 10 bases. The CDR3 runs to 13 residues. For the CDR3, the DNA is TGTGCCAGCAGCTTTGGGCCGGGGGAGACCCAGTACTTC. This codes for CASSFGPGETQYF.

This clone was recorded once. This sequence joins TRBV30 and TRBJ2-2; maybe TRBD1 (5 bases). Germline V gene sequence: CDR1 GTSNPN, CDR2 SVGIG (reference sequence). The CDR3 length is 15 residues. V was clipped by 1 base and J by 5 bases, with 14 bases between them. The CDR3 bases are TGTGCCTGGAGTGCCGGAGTAGGGGTGACCGGGGAGCTGTTTTTT. It yields the protein CAWSAGVGVTGELFF.

This chain joins TRBV4-1 and TRBJ2-7; no clear D. Per germline, CDR1 MGHRA and CDR2 YSYEKL. Deletions cut 3 bases from V and 1 base from J, with 13 bases between. This CDR3 is built from 15 residues. The CDR3, as DNA: TGCGCCAGCAGCCACGCCGCAGAGCGTTCCTACGAGCAGTACTTC. Its translation is CASSHAAERSYEQYF.

The chain carries TRBV19 and TRBJ1-1; a possible D gene is TRBD1 (6 bases). This CDR3 contains 14 residues. V lost 7 bases and J lost 2, with 14 bases in between. CDR1 is LNHDA and CDR2 is SQIVND in the germline V gene (reference sequence). Here the CDR3 DNA reads TGTGCCAGTAAAACAGGGCCCTTAAACACTGAAGCTTTCTTT. Protein product: CASKTGPLNTEAFF.

The chain has TRBV29-1 and TRBJ1-4; 7 bases align to TRBD1. CDR3 length: 15 residues. V lost 7 bases and J lost 2; bases outside the gene matches: 10. The germline gives CDR1 SQVTM, CDR2 ANQGSEA. CDR3 nucleotide sequence: TGCAGCGCAATTTTGACAGGGAGGACTAATGAAAAACTGTTTTTT. Protein: CSAILTGRTNEKLFF. Using reference TRBV29-1 and TRBJ1-4 for the parts outside the CDR3, the full variable domain is SAVISQKPSRDICQRGTSLTIQCQVDSQVTMMFWYRQQPGQSLTLIATANQGSEATYESGFVIDKFPISRPNLTFSTLTVSNMSPEDSSIYLCSAILTGRTNEKLFFGSGTQLSVL.

This clone was observed a few times. CDR3 loop: CASSLDRVSSGELFF. The DNA for the CDR3 is TGTGCCAGCAGTTTGGACAGGGTTTCTTCCGGGGAGCTGTTTTTT. The gene calls are TRBV27 and TRBJ2-2; 8 nucleotides match TRBD1. The V segment lost 3 bases and the J segment 6 bases; nucleotides outside the gene matches: 6. Per germline, CDR1 MNHEY and CDR2 SMNVEV (reference sequence). The CDR3 runs to 15 residues.

This sequence joins TRBV5-1 and TRBJ2-4; 11 nucleotides match TRBD2. CDR1 and CDR2 from the germline V gene are SGHRS and YFSETQ. V was pared by 1 base and J by 0 bases, with 6 bases of the junction left unmatched. There are 18 residues in the CDR3. The CDR3 sequence is CASSLLFSGGGAKNIQYF. CDR3 sequence (DNA): TGCGCCAGCAGCTTGTTATTTAGCGGGGGGGGAGCCAAAAACATTCAGTACTTC.

The V gene is TRBV4-1, the J gene TRBJ1-5; 7 nucleotides agree with TRBD1. Germline V gives CDR1 MGHRA, CDR2 YSYEKL. The CDR3 length is 15 residues. J was trimmed by 6 bases and V by 0 bases; bases with no gene match: 5. The CDR3 loop is CASSQETGVFQPQHF. The CDR3 DNA sequence: TGCGCCAGCAGCCAAGAAACAGGGGTATTTCAGCCCCAGCATTTT.

The rearrangement joins TRBV7-6 to TRBJ2-2; 11 bases are shared with TRBD2. Germline values: CDR1 SGHVS, CDR2 FNYEAQ. The CDR3 loop spans 16 amino acids. J gave up 2 bases and V 5 bases, and 4 bases lay outside the gene matches. The CDR3 DNA is TGTGCCAGCAGCCCTAGCGGGGGGACTAACACCGGGGAGCTGTTTTTT. Protein: CASSPSGGTNTGELFF.

J is TRBJ2-3 and V is TRBV19, with a tentative D call TRBD2 (6 bases). CDR1 and CDR2 (germline): LNHDA, SQIVND (reference sequence). The length of the CDR3 is 17 residues. V lost 0 bases and J lost 0, with 13 bases in between. The CDR3 region has the DNA TGTGCCAGTAGTATAGATGGAGGGCCCTCTAGCACAGATACGCAGTATTTT. This sequence encodes CASSIDGGPSSTDTQYF.

This chain links TRBV6-6 with TRBJ1-2, with 8 positions matching TRBD1. The germline CDR1 and CDR2 sequences are MNHNY and SVGAGI (reference sequence). V lost 6 bases and J lost 5; bases outside the gene matches: 8. This CDR3 is built from 14 residues. CDR3 region: CASSLTGEGYGYTF. CDR3 nucleotide sequence: TGTGCCAGCAGCCTGACAGGGGAAGGTTATGGCTACACCTTC.

This rearrangement joins TRBV6-5 to TRBJ1-2; 9 bases align to TRBD1. Trimming took 8 bases from V and 3 from J; bases not matched to a gene: 1. This CDR3 contains 12 residues. Germline V gene lookup returns CDR1 MNHEY and CDR2 SVGAGI. The CDR3 DNA is TGTGCCAGCCGGGACAGGGACTATGGCTACACCTTC. Amino acids: CASRDRDYGYTF.

This clone was recorded only once. The chain has TRBV6-6 and TRBJ1-2; D unclear. V was shortened by 4 bases and J by 2 bases, with 17 bases between the two germline ends. The germline gives CDR1 MNHNY, CDR2 SVGAGI (reference sequence). This CDR3 region has 16 residues. The CDR3 nucleotides read TGTGCCAGCAGTTCCCCTCGGGGAGGAGGGAACTATGGCTACACCTTC. This translates into CASSSPRGGGNYGYTF.

The chain employs TRBV7-3 and TRBJ2-1; TRBD2 agrees at 14 bases. The junction had 18 bases not matched to a gene; V was cut back by 5 bases and J by 6 bases. The CDR3 extends over 20 amino acids. Germline CDR1 and CDR2: SGHTA and FQGTGA. The CDR3 region is CASSPRPGLAGVKTANEQFF. The CDR3 nucleotides read TGTGCCAGCAGCCCACGACCGGGACTAGCGGGAGTAAAGACGGCCAATGAGCAGTTCTTC.

J is TRBJ1-1 and V is TRBV19, with D uncertain. V was trimmed by 6 bases and J by 11 bases, leaving 10 bases between them. This CDR3 is 10 amino acids long. Germline loops: CDR1 LNHDA, CDR2 SQIVND (reference sequence). The CDR3 DNA is TGTGCCAGTAGAAAAGGAGACGCTTTCTTT. Protein sequence: CASRKGDAFF.

This chain connects TRBV28 to TRBJ2-2; D call uncertain. Trimming pared 7 bases from V and 6 bases from J, leaving 9 bases between. The CDR3 totals 12 residues. The germline V gene has CDR1 MDHEN and CDR2 SYDVKM. In DNA form, the CDR3 reads TGTGCCAGCATGAAAGCTGCCGGGGAGCTGTTTTTT. Its protein is CASMKAAGELFF.

The chain is built from TRBV5-1 and TRBJ2-7, with D perhaps matching TRBD1 (6 bases). This CDR3 has 13 amino acids. Trimming removed 5 bases from V and 6 bases from J, with 15 bases in between. Germline V gives CDR1 SGHRS, CDR2 YFSETQ. In DNA, the CDR3 is TGCGCCAGCAGGGTGGGGACAAACGGCGAGCAGTACTTC. Translating it yields CASRVGTNGEQYF.